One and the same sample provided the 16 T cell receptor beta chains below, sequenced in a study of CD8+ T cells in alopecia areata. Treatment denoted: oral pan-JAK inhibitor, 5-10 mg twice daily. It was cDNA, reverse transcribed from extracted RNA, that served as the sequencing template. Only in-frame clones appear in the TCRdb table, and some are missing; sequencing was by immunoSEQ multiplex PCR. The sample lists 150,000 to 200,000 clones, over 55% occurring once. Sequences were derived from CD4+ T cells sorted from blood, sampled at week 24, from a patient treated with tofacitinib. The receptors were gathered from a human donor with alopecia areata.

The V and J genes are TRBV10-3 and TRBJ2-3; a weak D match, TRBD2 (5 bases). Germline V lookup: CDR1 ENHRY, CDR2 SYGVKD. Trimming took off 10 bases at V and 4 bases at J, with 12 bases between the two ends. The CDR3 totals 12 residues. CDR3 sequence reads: CATKFGADTQYF. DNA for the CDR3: TGTGCCACCAAGTTCGGGGCAGATACGCAGTATTTT.

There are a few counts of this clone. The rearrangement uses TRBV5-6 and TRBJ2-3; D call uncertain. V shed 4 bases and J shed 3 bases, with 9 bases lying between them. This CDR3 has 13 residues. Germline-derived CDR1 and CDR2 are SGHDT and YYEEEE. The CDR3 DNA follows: TGTGCCAGCAGCCCGAGACCGACAGATACGCAGTATTTT. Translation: CASSPRPTDTQYF. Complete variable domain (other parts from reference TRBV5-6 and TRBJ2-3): DAGVTQSPTHLIKTRGQQVTLRCSPKSGHDTVSWYQQALGQGPQFIFQYYEEEERQRGNFPDRFSGHQFPNYSSELNVNALLLGDSALYLCASSPRPTDTQYFGPGTRLTVL.

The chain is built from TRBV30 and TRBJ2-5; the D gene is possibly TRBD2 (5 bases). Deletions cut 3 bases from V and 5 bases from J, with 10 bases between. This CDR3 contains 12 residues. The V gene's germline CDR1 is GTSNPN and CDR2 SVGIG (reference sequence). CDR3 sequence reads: CAWSPGFETQYF. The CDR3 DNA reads TGTGCCTGGAGCCCGGGATTTGAGACCCAGTACTTC.

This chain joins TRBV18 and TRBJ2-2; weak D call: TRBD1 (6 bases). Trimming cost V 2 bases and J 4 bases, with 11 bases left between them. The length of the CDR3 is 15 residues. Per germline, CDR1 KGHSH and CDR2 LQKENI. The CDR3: CASSPEQGVTGELFF. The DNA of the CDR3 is TGTGCCAGCTCACCAGAACAGGGAGTCACCGGGGAGCTGTTTTTT.

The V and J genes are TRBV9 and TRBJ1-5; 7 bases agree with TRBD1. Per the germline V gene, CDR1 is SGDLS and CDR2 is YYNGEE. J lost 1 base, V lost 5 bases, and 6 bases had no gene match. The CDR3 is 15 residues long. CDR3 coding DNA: TGTGCCAGCAGTCCTACAGGGGAGAGCAATCAGCCCCAGCATTTT. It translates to CASSPTGESNQPQHF.

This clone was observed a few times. The CDR3 bases are TGTGCCAGCAGCGGCGGGGCTGGGAGGACGGATCTGAGTGGCTACACCTTC. Its protein is CASSGGAGRTDLSGYTF. The chain uses TRBV9 and TRBJ1-2; maybe TRBD1 (5 bases). This CDR3 region has 17 residues. Trimming removed 3 bases at V and 7 bases at J, with 25 bases between. Germline values: CDR1 SGDLS, CDR2 YYNGEE. Together with reference TRBV9 and TRBJ1-2, the CDR3 gives the full variable domain: DSGVTQTPKHLITATGQRVTLRCSPRSGDLSVYWYQQSLDQGLQFLIQYYNGEERAKGNILERFSAQQFPDLHSELNLSSLELGDSALYFCASSGGAGRTDLSGYTFGSGTRLTVV.

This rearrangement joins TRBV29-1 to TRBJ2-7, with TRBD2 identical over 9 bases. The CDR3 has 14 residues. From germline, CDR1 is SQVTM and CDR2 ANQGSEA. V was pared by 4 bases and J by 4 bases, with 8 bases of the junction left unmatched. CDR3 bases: TGCAGCGTTGGGAGTAGCGGGGGTACATACGAGCAGTACTTC. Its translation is CSVGSSGGTYEQYF.

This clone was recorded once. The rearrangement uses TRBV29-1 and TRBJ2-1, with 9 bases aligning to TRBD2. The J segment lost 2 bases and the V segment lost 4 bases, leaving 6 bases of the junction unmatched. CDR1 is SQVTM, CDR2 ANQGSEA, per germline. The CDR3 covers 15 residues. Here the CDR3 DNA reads TGCAGCGTTGGGTCGGCGGGGGGGGCCTACAATGAGCAGTTCTTC. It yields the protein CSVGSAGGAYNEQFF.

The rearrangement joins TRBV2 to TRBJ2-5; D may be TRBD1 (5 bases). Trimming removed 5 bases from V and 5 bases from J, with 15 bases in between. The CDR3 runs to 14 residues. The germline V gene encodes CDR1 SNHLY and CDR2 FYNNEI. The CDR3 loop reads CASSRGRDEETQYF. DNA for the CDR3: TGTGCCAGCAGTCGAGGCAGGGATGAGGAGACCCAGTACTTC.

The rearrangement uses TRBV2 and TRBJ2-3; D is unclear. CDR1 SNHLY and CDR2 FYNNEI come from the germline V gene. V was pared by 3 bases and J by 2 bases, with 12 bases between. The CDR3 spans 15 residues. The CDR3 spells CASSDNWAATDTQYF. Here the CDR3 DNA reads TGTGCCAGCAGTGACAATTGGGCAGCCACAGATACGCAGTATTTT. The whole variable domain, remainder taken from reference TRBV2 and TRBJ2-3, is EPEVTQTPSHQVTQMGQEVILRCVPISNHLYFYWYRQILGQKVEFLVSFYNNEISEKSEIFDDQFSVERPDGSNFTLKIRSTKLEDSAMYFCASSDNWAATDTQYFGPGTRLTVL.

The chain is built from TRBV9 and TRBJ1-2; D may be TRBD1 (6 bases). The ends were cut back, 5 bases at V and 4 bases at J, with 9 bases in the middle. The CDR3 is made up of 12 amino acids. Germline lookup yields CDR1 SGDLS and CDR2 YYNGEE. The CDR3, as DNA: TGTGCCAGCAGTGAGGGGGTCTATGGCTACACCTTC. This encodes CASSEGVYGYTF.

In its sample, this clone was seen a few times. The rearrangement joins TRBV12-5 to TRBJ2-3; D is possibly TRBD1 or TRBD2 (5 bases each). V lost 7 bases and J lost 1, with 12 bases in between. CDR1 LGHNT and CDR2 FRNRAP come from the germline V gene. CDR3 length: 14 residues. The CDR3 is CASARDGGTDTQYF. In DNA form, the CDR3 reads TGTGCTAGTGCCCGGGACGGGGGCACAGATACGCAGTATTTT.

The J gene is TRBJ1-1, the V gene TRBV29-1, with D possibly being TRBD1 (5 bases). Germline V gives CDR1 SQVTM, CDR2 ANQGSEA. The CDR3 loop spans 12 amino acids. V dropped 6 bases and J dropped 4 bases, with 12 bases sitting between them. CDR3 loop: CSVKTDTTEAFF. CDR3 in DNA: TGCAGCGTCAAGACAGACACCACTGAAGCTTTCTTT.

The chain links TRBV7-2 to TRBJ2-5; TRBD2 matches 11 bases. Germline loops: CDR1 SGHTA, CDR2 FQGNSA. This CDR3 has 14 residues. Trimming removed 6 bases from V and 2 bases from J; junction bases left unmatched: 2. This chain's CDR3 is CASSRLAGQETQYF. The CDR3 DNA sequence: TGTGCCAGCAGTCGACTAGCGGGGCAAGAGACCCAGTACTTC.

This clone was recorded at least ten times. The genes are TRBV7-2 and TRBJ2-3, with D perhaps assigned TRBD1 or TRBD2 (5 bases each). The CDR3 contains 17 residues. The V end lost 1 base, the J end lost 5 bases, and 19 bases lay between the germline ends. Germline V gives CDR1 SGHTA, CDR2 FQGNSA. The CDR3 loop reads CASSLDGRGALVDTQYF. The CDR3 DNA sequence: TGTGCCAGCAGCTTAGACGGACGGGGCGCTCTGGTAGATACGCAGTATTTT.

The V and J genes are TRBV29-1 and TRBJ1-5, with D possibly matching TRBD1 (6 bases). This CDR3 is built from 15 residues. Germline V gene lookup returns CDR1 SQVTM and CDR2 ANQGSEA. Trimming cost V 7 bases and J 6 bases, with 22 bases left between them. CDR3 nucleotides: TGCAGCGCCCAGACTGGGGCAGGGGCCTTTCAGCCCCAGCATTTT. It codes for CSAQTGAGAFQPQHF.